The clone carrying this TCR beta chain was detected a few times. The entry originates in a study of blood T cell repertoires in COVID-19. Whole-study context: The samples span acute and convalescent COVID-19 from the United States, Italy and Spain.

The repertoire was sequenced with immunoSEQ multiplex PCR; TCRdb's copy has only in-frame clones and lacks some. Found here are just over 90,000 clones, 86% of them singletons; the top ten hold under 20%. This TCR was recovered from an elderly woman with acute or convalescent COVID-19. The sequencing input was peripheral blood.

CDR3 nucleotide sequence: TGTGCCAGCAGCCAGACAGGGAATAACTATGGCTACACCTTC. This translates into CASSQTGNNYGYTF. The chain joins TRBV7-9 to TRBJ1-2; 7 positions match TRBD1. The trim removed 5 bases at V and 1 base at J, leaving 4 bases unmatched. This CDR3 has 14 residues. Germline lookup yields CDR1 SEHNR and CDR2 FQNEAQ (reference sequence).